This T cell receptor beta chain appears in the sequencing data of a study of Ad26.COV2.S vaccination and SARS-CoV-2 variants. Study at large: Enrolled in COV1001, the donor was in the Ad26.COV2.S trial arm, which received the vaccine. Broader study findings: Those who received the vaccine showed greater spike-specific TCR breadth than those given placebo.

Germline CDR1 reads SGHTA; CDR2 reads FQGNSA. V was pared by 3 bases and J by 0 bases, with 4 bases of the junction left unmatched. This CDR3 is built from 15 residues. The treatment denotes: approximately 18 received Ad26.COV2.S at low or high dose, single or two shots; five or six received placebo; per-sample allocation not given. Specimen acquisition occurred on day 63 following the initial vaccine or placebo injection. This clone was picked up one time. Its specificity is not known. Here immunoSEQ multiplex PCR was the method, and the copy in TCRdb shows in-frame clones only, minus some. The sample lists 350,000 to 400,000 clones; 70% to 90% were seen once.

The rearrangement uses TRBV7-2 and TRBJ2-7; 8 nucleotides match TRBD2. The sequence was obtained from a person aged 18-60 years who received the Ad26.COV2.S COVID-19 vaccine or a placebo. The sample was peripheral blood, taken in a trial of Ad26.COV2.S vaccine versus placebo. CDR3 nucleotides: TGTGCCAGCAGCTTCCGCGGGGGGTCCTCCTACGAGCAGTACTTC. The encoded protein is CASSFRGGSSYEQYF.